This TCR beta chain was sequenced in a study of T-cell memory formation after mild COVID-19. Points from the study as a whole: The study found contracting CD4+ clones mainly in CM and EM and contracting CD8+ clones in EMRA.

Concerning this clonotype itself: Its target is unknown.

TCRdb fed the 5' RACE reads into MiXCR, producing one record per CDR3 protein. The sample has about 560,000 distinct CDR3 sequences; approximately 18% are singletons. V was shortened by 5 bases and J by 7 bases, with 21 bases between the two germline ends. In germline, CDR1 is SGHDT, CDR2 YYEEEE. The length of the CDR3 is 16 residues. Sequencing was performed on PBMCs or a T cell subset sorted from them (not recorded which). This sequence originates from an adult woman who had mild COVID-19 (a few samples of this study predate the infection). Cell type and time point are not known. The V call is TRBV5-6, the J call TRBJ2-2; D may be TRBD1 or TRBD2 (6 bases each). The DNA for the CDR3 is TGTGCCAGCAGTTCTGACAGGAGGGTTGTAAGCGGGGAGCTGTTTTTT. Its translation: CASSSDRRVVSGELFF.